These 11 T cell receptor beta chains were sequenced from one sample in a study of early T cells in non-severe SARS-CoV-2 infection. TCRdb passed the 5' RACE reads through MiXCR, listing each CDR3 protein once. This sample yields over 30,000 distinct CDR3 sequences, of which approximately 6% are seen a single time; approximately 7.5% belongs to the top ten. Sequencing was performed on whole blood. The receptors were gathered from an adult who was a healthcare worker with PCR-confirmed SARS-CoV-2 infection or an uninfected control (not recorded which).

In this sample, this clonotype turned up a few times. In nucleotides, the CDR3 is TGTGCCAGCACCCGGACAGTACAAGAGACCCAGTACTTC. Its protein is CASTRTVQETQYF. The chain combines TRBV11-3 with TRBJ2-5; perhaps TRBD1 as D (6 bases). The V gene's germline CDR1 is SGHNT and CDR2 YENEEA. The CDR3 covers 13 residues. V lost 7 bases to trimming and J lost 2 bases, with 11 bases between them.

This clonotype was recorded at least ten times. CDR3 amino acids: CASSLQGVRNTEAFF. For the CDR3, the DNA is TGTGCCAGCAGTCTACAGGGGGTCAGGAACACTGAAGCTTTCTTT. The genes are TRBV14 and TRBJ1-1, with TRBD1 matching over 8 bases. Per the germline V gene, CDR1 is SGHDN and CDR2 is FVKESK. The CDR3 runs to 15 residues. J gave up 1 base and V 6 bases, and 7 bases lay outside the gene matches.

This clonotype came up once. A much larger clone is a single base away; this may be a read error. The rearrangement joins TRBV15 to TRBJ1-5; D is unclear. The CDR3 consists of 15 residues. The germline V gene has CDR1 LNHNV and CDR2 YYDKDF (reference sequence). The CDR3 DNA is TGTGTCACCAGCAGAGTCAAAAAGAGCAATCAGCCCCAGCATTTT. Protein product: CVTSRVKKSNQPQHF.

This clonotype was recorded many times. This chain joins TRBV7-9 and TRBJ2-7; D remains ambiguous. The CDR3 sequence is 13 residues long. From germline, CDR1 is SEHNR and CDR2 FQNEAQ (reference sequence). V lost 5 bases, J lost 1 base, and 9 bases lay in between. In nucleotides, the CDR3 is TGTGCCAGCAGCCATGTGCAGTCCTACGAGCAGTACTTC. Translation gives CASSHVQSYEQYF. Full variable domain (remainder filled in from reference TRBV7-9 and TRBJ2-7): DTGVSQNPRHKITKRGQNVTFRCDPISEHNRLYWYRQTLGQGPEFLTYFQNEAQLEKSRLLSDRFSAERPKGSFSTLEIQRTEQGDSAMYLCASSHVQSYEQYFGPGTRLTVT.

This clonotype was detected ten times or more. The CDR3 region is CASSLGTWSGNTIYF. The CDR3 DNA sequence: TGTGCCAGCAGTTTAGGGACATGGTCTGGAAACACCATATATTTT. The chain carries TRBV12-3 or TRBV12-4 and TRBJ1-3, with a possible D match to TRBD1 (5 bases). V lost 1 base to trimming and J lost 1 base, with 8 bases between them. The CDR3 extends over 15 amino acids.

This clonotype has a count of ten or more. J is TRBJ2-3 and V is TRBV5-5, with 9 bases fitting TRBD1. CDR3 length: 16 amino acids. V lost 4 bases to trimming and J lost 6 bases; unmatched junction nucleotides: 12. Germline CDR1 SGHKS, CDR2 YYEKEE (reference sequence). CDR3 sequence: CASSRDRVGRMDTQYF. CDR3 coding DNA: TGTGCCAGCAGCCGGGACAGGGTAGGACGGATGGATACGCAGTATTTT.

The genes are TRBV5-1 and TRBJ2-5; a possible D gene is TRBD2 (7 bases). CDR1 and CDR2 (germline): SGHRS, YFSETQ. The CDR3 sequence is 14 residues long. The V gene lost 3 bases and the J gene lost 1 base, with 10 bases spanning the gap. CDR3 DNA sequence: TGCGCCAGCAGCTGGGGGGGCACCCAAGAGACCCAGTACTTC. Translated: CASSWGGTQETQYF.

The rearrangement joins TRBV20-1 to TRBJ1-6, with 9 bases aligning to TRBD1. Germline CDR1 DFQATT, CDR2 SNEGSKA (reference sequence). CDR3 size: 14 residues. The V and J ends lost 3 bases and 11 bases, in that order; junction bases with no gene match: 8. CDR3 protein: CSASSGTGRTPLHF. CDR3 coding DNA: TGCAGTGCTAGCTCCGGGACAGGGAGAACACCCCTCCACTTT.

This clonotype was picked up many times. In DNA, the CDR3 is TGTGCCAGCAGCTTAGACGGAGGGGGCGCCGCAGATACGCAGTATTTT. This translates into CASSLDGGGAADTQYF. The rearrangement uses TRBV7-9 and TRBJ2-3; TRBD1 might be the D (7 bases). The CDR3 has 16 amino acids. V dropped 1 base and J dropped 4 bases, with 15 bases sitting between them. Germline assignment: CDR1 SEHNR and CDR2 FQNEAQ (reference sequence).

This clonotype showed up many times. This chain connects TRBV7-2 to TRBJ1-5; 7 bases fit TRBD1. Losses at the gene ends were 5 bases for V and 6 bases for J; bases not matched to a gene: 4. Germline CDR1 and CDR2: SGHTA and FQGNSA. The CDR3 is made up of 13 amino acids. As DNA, the CDR3 is TGTGCCAGCAGCCAGACAGGGACTCAGCCCCAGCATTTT. Translation: CASSQTGTQPQHF.

V is TRBV27 and J is TRBJ2-2; D perhaps matches TRBD2 (5 bases). The V and J ends lost 7 bases and 5 bases respectively, with 11 bases between them. This CDR3 spans 13 amino acids. Germline CDR1 is MNHEY and CDR2 is SMNVEV (reference sequence). CDR3: CASKTGKTGELFF. The CDR3 bases are TGTGCCAGCAAAACGGGGAAAACCGGGGAGCTGTTTTTT.